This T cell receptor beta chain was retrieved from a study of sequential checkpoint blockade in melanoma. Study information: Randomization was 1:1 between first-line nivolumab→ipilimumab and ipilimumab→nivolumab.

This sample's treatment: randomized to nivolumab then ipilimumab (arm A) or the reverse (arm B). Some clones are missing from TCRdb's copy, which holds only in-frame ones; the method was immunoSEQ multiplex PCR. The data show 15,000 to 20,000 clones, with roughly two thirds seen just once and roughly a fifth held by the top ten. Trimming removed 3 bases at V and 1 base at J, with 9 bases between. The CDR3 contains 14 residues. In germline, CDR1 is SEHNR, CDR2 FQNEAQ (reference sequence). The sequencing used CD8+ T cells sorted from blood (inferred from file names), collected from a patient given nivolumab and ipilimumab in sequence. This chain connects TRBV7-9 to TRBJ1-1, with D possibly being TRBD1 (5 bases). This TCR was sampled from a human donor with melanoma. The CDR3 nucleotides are TGTGCCAGCAGCTTTCCCGGGGGGAACACTGAAGCTTTCTTT. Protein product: CASSFPGGNTEAFF.